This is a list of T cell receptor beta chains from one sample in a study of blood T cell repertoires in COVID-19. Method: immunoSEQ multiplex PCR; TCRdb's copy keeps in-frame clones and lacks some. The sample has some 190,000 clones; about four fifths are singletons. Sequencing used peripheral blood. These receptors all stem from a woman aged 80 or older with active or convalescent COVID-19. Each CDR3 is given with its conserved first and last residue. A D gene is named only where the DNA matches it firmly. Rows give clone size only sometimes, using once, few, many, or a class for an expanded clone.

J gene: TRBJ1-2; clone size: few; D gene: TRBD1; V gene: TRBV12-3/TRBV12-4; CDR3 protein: CASSFARQGNTF; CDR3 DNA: TGTGCCAGCAGTTTCGCCCGACAGGGAAACACCTTC
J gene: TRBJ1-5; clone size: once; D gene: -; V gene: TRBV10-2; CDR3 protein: CASGQGSNQPQHF; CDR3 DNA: TGCGCCAGCGGGCAGGGTAGCAATCAGCCCCAGCATTTT
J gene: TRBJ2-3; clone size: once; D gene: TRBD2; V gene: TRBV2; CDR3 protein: CASTAGGPSTDTQYF; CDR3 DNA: TGTGCCAGCACGGCGGGAGGCCCTAGCACAGATACGCAGTATTTT
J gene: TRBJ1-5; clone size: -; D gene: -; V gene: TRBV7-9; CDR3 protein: CASSGNRAPSNQPQHF; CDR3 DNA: TGTGCCAGCAGCGGAAACAGGGCTCCAAGCAATCAGCCCCAGCATTTT
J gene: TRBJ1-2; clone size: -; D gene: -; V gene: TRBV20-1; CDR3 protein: CSASNLVEVSNYGYTF; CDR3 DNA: TGCAGTGCTAGTAATCTCGTCGAGGTCAGTAACTATGGCTACACCTTC
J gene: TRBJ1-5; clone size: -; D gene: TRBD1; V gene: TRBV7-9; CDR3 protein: CASSLQGVQPQHF; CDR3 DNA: TGTGCCAGCAGCTTACAGGGGGTTCAGCCCCAGCATTTT
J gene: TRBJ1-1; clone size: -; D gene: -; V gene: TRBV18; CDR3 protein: CASSPRSERDEAFF; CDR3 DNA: TGTGCCAGCTCACCACGCAGTGAACGGGATGAAGCTTTCTTT
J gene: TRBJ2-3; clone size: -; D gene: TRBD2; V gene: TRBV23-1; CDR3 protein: CASSPRGSGSTDTQYF; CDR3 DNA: TGCGCCAGCAGTCCCCGGGGTAGCGGGAGCACAGATACGCAGTATTTT
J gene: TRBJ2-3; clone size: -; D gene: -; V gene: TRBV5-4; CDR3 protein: CASSLRTGGTDTQYF; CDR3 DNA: TGTGCCAGCAGCTTGAGAACGGGAGGCACAGATACGCAGTATTTT
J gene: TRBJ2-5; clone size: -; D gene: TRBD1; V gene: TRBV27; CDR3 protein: CASRPWGQGWGETQYF; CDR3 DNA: TGTGCCAGCAGACCCTGGGGACAGGGGTGGGGGGAGACCCAGTACTTC
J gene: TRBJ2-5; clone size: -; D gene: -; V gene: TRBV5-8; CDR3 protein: CASSLGTGRETQYF; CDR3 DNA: TGTGCCAGCAGCTTGGGTACAGGGAGAGAGACCCAGTACTTC
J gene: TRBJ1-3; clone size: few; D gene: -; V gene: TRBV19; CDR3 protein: CASSPTASGNTIYF; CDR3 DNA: TGTGCCAGTAGCCCGACAGCCTCTGGAAACACCATATATTTT
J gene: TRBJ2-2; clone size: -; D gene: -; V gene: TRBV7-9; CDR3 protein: CASSPRGQSTGELFF; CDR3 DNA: TGTGCCAGCAGCCCTAGGGGCCAGTCGACCGGGGAGCTGTTTTTT
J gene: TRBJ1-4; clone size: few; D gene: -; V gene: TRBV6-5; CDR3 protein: CASSYVGGGTNEKLFF; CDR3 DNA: TGTGCCAGCAGTTACGTAGGTGGAGGAACTAATGAAAAACTGTTTTTT
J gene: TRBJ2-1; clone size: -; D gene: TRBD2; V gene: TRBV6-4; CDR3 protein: CASPCRGLPYNEQFF; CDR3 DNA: TGTGCCAGCCCTTGCCGGGGACTACCCTACAATGAGCAGTTCTTC
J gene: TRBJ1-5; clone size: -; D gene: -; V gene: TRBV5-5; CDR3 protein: CASSQRWNQPQHF; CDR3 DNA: TGTGCCAGCAGCCAGAGGTGGAATCAGCCCCAGCATTTT
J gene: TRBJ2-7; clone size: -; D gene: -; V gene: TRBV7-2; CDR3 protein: CASSFVDSFYEQYF; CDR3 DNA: TGTGCCAGCAGCTTCGTCGACAGCTTCTACGAGCAGTACTTC
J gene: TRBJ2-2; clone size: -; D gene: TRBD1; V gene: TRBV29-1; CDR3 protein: CSVAGQWNTGELFF; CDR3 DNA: TGCAGCGTTGCGGGACAGTGGAACACCGGGGAGCTGTTTTTT
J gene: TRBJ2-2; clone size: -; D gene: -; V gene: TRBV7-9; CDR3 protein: CASSLEGAGELFF; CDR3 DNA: TGTGCCAGCAGCTTAGAAGGGGCCGGGGAGCTGTTTTTT
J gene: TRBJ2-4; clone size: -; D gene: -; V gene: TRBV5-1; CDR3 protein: CASSLKREGIQYF; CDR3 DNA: TGCGCCAGCAGCTTGAAGCGAGAGGGCATTCAGTACTTC